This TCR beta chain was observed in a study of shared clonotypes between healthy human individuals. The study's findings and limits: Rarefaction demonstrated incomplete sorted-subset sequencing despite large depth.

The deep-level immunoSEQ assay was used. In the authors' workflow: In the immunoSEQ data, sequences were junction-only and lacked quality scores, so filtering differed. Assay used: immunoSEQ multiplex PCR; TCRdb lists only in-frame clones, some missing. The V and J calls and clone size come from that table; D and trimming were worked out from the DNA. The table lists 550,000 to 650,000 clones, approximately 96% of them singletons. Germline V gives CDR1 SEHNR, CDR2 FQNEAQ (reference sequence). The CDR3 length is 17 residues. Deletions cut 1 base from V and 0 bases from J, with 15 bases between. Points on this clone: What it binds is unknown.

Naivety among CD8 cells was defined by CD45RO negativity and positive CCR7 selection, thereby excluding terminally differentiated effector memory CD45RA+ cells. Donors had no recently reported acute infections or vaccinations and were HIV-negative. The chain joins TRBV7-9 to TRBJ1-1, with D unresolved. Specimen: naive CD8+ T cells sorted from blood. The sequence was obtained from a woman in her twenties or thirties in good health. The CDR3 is CASSLETREPMNTEAFF. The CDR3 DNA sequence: TGTGCCAGCAGCTTAGAGACAAGGGAACCGATGAACACTGAAGCTTTCTTT.